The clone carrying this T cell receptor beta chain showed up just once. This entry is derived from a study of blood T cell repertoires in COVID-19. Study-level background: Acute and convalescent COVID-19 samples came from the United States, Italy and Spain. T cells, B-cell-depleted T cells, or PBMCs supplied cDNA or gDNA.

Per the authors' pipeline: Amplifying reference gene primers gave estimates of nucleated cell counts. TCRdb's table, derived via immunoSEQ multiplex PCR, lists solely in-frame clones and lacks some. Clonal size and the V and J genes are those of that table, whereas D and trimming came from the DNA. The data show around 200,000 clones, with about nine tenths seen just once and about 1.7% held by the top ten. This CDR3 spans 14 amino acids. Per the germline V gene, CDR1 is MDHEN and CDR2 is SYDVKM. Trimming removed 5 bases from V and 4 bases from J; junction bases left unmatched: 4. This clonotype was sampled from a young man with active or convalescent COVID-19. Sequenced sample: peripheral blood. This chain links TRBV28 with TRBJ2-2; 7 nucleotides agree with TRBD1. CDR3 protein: CASSRQGITGELFF. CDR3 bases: TGTGCCAGCAGTCGACAGGGCATCACCGGGGAGCTGTTTTTT.